This TCR beta chain was identified in a study of cytomegalovirus exposure and HLA in healthy donors. Study information: Across a few hundred genotyped donors, about 86% landed in the Caucasian-associated ancestry cluster.

Study conclusions and caveats: Researchers catalogued some 160 TCR beta chains as cytomegalovirus-associated. According to a later analysis, donors in an Asian-associated ancestry cluster reportedly had fewer N-insertions than the roughly 630-donor mean.

V dropped 5 bases and J dropped 4 bases, with 9 bases sitting between them. CDR1 and CDR2 (germline): MNHNS, SASEGT. The length of the CDR3 is 14 residues. In the PCR, 60 Vbeta and 13 Jbeta primers were used. Sequencing used immunoSEQ multiplex PCR; TCRdb keeps in-frame clones, though not all of them. The repertoire has over 150,000 clones, 70% to 80% of them found once; the top ten carry 7.7%. A remark on this clone: Its antigen is undetermined.

This sequence joins TRBV6-1 and TRBJ2-6, with D maybe TRBD2 (5 bases). This clonotype was sampled from a man younger than 40 in good health and CMV-seropositive. Sequencing input: PBMCs. CDR3 nucleotides: TGTGCCAGCAGTCCGAGGGCAGGGGCCAACGTCCTGACTTTC. Protein sequence: CASSPRAGANVLTF.